This T cell receptor (beta chain) comes out of a study of blood T cell repertoires in COVID-19. CDR3 length: 13 residues. V dropped 5 bases and J dropped 7 bases, with 9 bases sitting between them. Germline CDR1 and CDR2: SNHLY and FYNNEI. TCRdb's copy holds only in-frame clones and misses some; the assay was immunoSEQ multiplex PCR. The sample holds 95,000 to 150,000 clones, approximately 89% seen once. The receptor was isolated from a woman of 80 years or more with COVID-19, enrolled during active disease. Sequences were obtained from peripheral blood. The chain joins TRBV2 to TRBJ1-6, with a possible D match to TRBD1 (6 bases). The CDR3 DNA reads as TGTGCCAGCAGTTCGACAGGAAATTCACCCCTCCACTTT. This codes for CASSSTGNSPLHF.